This note documents a single TCR beta chain sequence. Germline CDR1 is MNHNY and CDR2 is SVGAGI (reference sequence). The germline V and J ends were trimmed by 5 bases and 1 base, with 8 bases remaining between them. The CDR3 is 14 amino acids. This entry is derived from a study of CD8 T cells in Susac syndrome. RNA totalling about 0.45 to 1 ug underwent reverse transcription with random hexamers. One entry per CDR3 protein, called by TCRdb with MiXCR from the immunoSEQ multiplex PCR reads. Found here are some 260,000 distinct CDR3 sequences, 93% of them singletons; the top ten hold around 0.067%. The sequence derives from a human donor with multiple sclerosis. Sequencing was performed on CD4+ T cells from PBMCs. The chain couples TRBV6-6 to TRBJ2-2; possibly TRBD1 or TRBD2 for D (5 bases each). The CDR3 loop is CASSVGRNTGELFF. In DNA, the CDR3 is TGTGCCAGCAGTGTGGGACGGAACACCGGGGAGCTGTTTTTT.